This entry lists 24 T cell receptor beta chains sequenced from one sample in a study of blood T cell repertoires in COVID-19. The method was immunoSEQ multiplex PCR; TCRdb's version includes in-frame clones alone and lacks a portion of them. The sample yields hundreds of thousands of clones, about 89% seen once. Sequencing was carried out using peripheral blood. These receptors originate from a man aged 40-55 years with acute or convalescent COVID-19.

The chain employs TRBV2 and TRBJ1-2, with 7 bases matching TRBD1. Germline assignment: CDR1 SNHLY and CDR2 FYNNEI. The CDR3 runs to 14 residues. V was clipped by 5 bases and J by 3 bases; unmatched bases: 6. The CDR3 reads CASSPPGGYYGYTF. The CDR3 DNA is TGTGCCAGCAGTCCACCAGGGGGGTACTATGGCTACACCTTC.

The V gene is TRBV6-5, the J gene TRBJ2-7; 11 nucleotides line up with TRBD2. This CDR3 has 13 residues. CDR1 is MNHEY and CDR2 is SVGAGI in the germline V gene. J was trimmed by 9 bases and V by 7 bases; bases with no gene match: 8. The CDR3 DNA reads as TGTGCCAGCAAGGGACTAGCGGTACTTGGGCAGTACTTC. Amino acids: CASKGLAVLGQYF.

CDR3 loop: CASSTSRGNTIYF. As DNA, the CDR3 is TGTGCCAGCAGCACCTCCCGGGGGAACACCATATATTTT. The chain combines TRBV7-9 with TRBJ1-3; a possible D gene is TRBD1 (5 bases). This CDR3 comprises 13 residues. V was shortened by 5 bases and J by 7 bases, with 12 bases between the two germline ends. The germline V gene encodes CDR1 SEHNR and CDR2 FQNEAQ (reference sequence).

The chain employs TRBV2 and TRBJ2-1, with 8 bases fitting TRBD1. CDR3 length: 14 residues. J was trimmed by 2 bases and V by 8 bases; bases with no gene match: 5. Per the germline V gene, CDR1 is SNHLY and CDR2 is FYNNEI. CDR3 region: CASSKQGAYNEQFF. CDR3 sequence (DNA): TGTGCCAGCTCTAAACAGGGGGCCTACAATGAGCAGTTCTTC.

The chain combines TRBV6-5 with TRBJ2-7, with D possibly matching TRBD1 (5 bases). Germline V gene sequence: CDR1 MNHEY, CDR2 SVGAGI. The CDR3 extends over 15 amino acids. The V gene lost 5 bases and the J gene lost 1 base, with 15 bases spanning the gap. Here the CDR3 DNA reads TGTGCCAGCAGTCCTACACAGGACCGGTCCTACGAGCAGTACTTC. Amino acid sequence: CASSPTQDRSYEQYF.

The rearrangement uses TRBV5-1 and TRBJ2-5; 15 nucleotides line up with TRBD2. The CDR3 covers 16 residues. CDR1 and CDR2 (germline): SGHRS, YFSETQ. J gave up 2 bases and V 4 bases, and 3 bases lay outside the gene matches. Here the CDR3 reads CASSRGLAGGQETQYF. Written as DNA, the CDR3 is TGCGCCAGCAGCCGAGGACTAGCGGGGGGGCAAGAGACCCAGTACTTC.

The V and J genes are TRBV21-1 and TRBJ1-2. TRBV21-1 corresponds to a pseudogene. The CDR3 covers 15 residues. CDR3 sequence reads: CASSKEAPDYYGYTF. The CDR3 DNA follows: TGTGCCAGCAGCAAAGAAGCACCCGACTACTATGGCTACACCTTC.

This clone was seen only once. The V gene is TRBV4-1, the J gene TRBJ2-2; 8 bases match TRBD1. The CDR3 is 16 residues long. V lost 0 bases, J lost 2 bases, and 2 bases stayed unmatched. The germline gives CDR1 MGHRA, CDR2 YSYEKL. In nucleotides, the CDR3 is TGCGCCAGCAGCCAAGAGGGACAGGATAACACCGGGGAGCTGTTTTTT. As protein: CASSQEGQDNTGELFF.

The chain links TRBV3-1 (or the pseudogene TRBV3-2) to TRBJ1-2; 8 bases fit TRBD1. The germline V gene encodes CDR1 LGHDT and CDR2 YNNKEL (reference sequence). V dropped 4 bases and J dropped 7; count of bases not matched to a gene: 11. The CDR3 extends over 15 amino acids. CDR3 sequence: CASSLQDRGGFGYTF. The CDR3 DNA reads as TGTGCCAGCAGCCTGCAAGACAGGGGAGGTTTTGGCTACACCTTC.

This chain connects TRBV19 to TRBJ2-3; the match to TRBD1 covers 9 bases. With 6 bases clipped from V and 5 bases from J, the junction kept 12 bases outside the gene matches. This CDR3 comprises 16 residues. Germline V CDR1 and CDR2: LNHDA, SQIVND (reference sequence). CDR3: CASSQDRGPGRDTQYF. In nucleotides, the CDR3 is TGTGCCAGTAGCCAGGACAGGGGACCCGGGAGAGATACGCAGTATTTT.

In the case of this clone: Additional DNA sequences in this sample encode the identical CDR3. The J gene is TRBJ1-4, the V gene TRBV6-1; TRBD1 is a possible D gene (5 bases). The CDR3 sequence is 14 residues long. V was clipped by 3 bases and J by 2 bases, with 7 bases between them. Germline assignment: CDR1 MNHNS and CDR2 SASEGT. The CDR3 DNA reads as TGTGCCAGCAGTGAGGGGGGGACTAATGAAAAACTGTTTTTT. Amino acids: CASSEGGTNEKLFF.

The V call is TRBV5-1, the J call TRBJ2-1; 9 bases align to TRBD2. There are 15 residues in the CDR3. V dropped 2 bases and J dropped 4; count of bases not matched to a gene: 4. In germline, CDR1 is SGHRS, CDR2 YFSETQ. Here the CDR3 DNA reads TGCGCCAGCAGCTTTGGTAGCGGGGGTTACAATGAGCAGTTCTTC. It is translated as CASSFGSGGYNEQFF. Drawing the rest from reference TRBV5-1 and TRBJ2-1, the complete variable domain is KAGVTQTPRYLIKTRGQQVTLSCSPISGHRSVSWYQQTPGQGLQFLFEYFSETQRNKGNFPGRFSGRQFSNSRSEMNVSTLELGDSALYLCASSFGSGGYNEQFFGPGTRLTVL.

The CDR3 DNA is TGTGCCAGCAGCCCCTACAGGGCCCAGCTAGTCGCCCCATTGAACACTGAAGCTTTCTTT. Amino acid sequence: CASSPYRAQLVAPLNTEAFF. The V and J genes are TRBV13 and TRBJ1-1, with D perhaps TRBD1 (6 bases). The CDR3 runs to 20 residues. V was pared by 5 bases and J by 0 bases, with 28 bases between. The germline gives CDR1 PRHDT, CDR2 FYEKMQ (reference sequence).

The chain employs TRBV2 and TRBJ1-2; TRBD1 matches at 7 bases. After removal of 3 bases from V and 6 bases from J, the junction contained 10 bases not matched to a gene. Germline-derived CDR1 and CDR2 are SNHLY and FYNNEI. The CDR3 is made up of 15 amino acids. The CDR3 here is CASSEPDRRSDGYTF. The CDR3 nucleotides read TGTGCCAGCAGTGAGCCGGACAGGAGGTCGGATGGCTACACCTTC.

The chain combines TRBV27 with TRBJ2-7; TRBD1 is a possible D gene (5 bases). This CDR3 comprises 13 residues. With 5 bases removed from V and 7 bases from J, the gap between germline ends came to 15 bases. The germline CDR1 and CDR2 sequences are MNHEY and SMNVEV (reference sequence). CDR3 region: CASSPPPGREQYF. The CDR3 nucleotides are TGTGCCAGCAGTCCCCCGCCAGGGCGAGAGCAGTACTTC.

Concerning this clone itself: Relative to the germline gene, one junction end is altered; a read error may explain this. V is TRBV4-2 and J is TRBJ1-5; a weak D match, TRBD1 (6 bases). This CDR3 comprises 17 residues. In germline, CDR1 is LGHNA, CDR2 YNFKEQ. The CDR3 region has the DNA TGTGCCAGCAGCCAAGACGGGGGGGGCAGGGGCAAACAGCCCCAGCATTTT. Protein product: CASSQDGGGRGKQPQHF.

V is TRBV6-1 and J is TRBJ2-1; 7 bases align to TRBD1. Trimming cost V 3 bases and J 2 bases; bases outside gene matches: 7. The CDR3 covers 16 residues. CDR1 is MNHNS, CDR2 SASEGT, per germline. CDR3 protein: CASSDPRGKAYNEQFF. The CDR3 DNA reads TGTGCCAGCAGTGACCCCAGGGGGAAGGCCTACAATGAGCAGTTCTTC.

The chain couples TRBV14 to TRBJ1-2; the match to TRBD1 covers 8 bases. The trim removed 4 bases at V and 4 bases at J, leaving 5 bases unmatched. Germline V gene lookup returns CDR1 SGHDN and CDR2 FVKESK. The CDR3 length is 14 residues. The CDR3 reads CASSPLGQGYGYTF. The CDR3 nucleotides read TGTGCCAGCAGCCCCCTTGGACAGGGCTATGGCTACACCTTC.

The gene calls are TRBV2 and TRBJ2-1; 9 bases agree with TRBD2. The CDR3 is made up of 14 amino acids. V lost 6 bases and J lost 7; bases outside the gene matches: 7. Germline CDR1 is SNHLY and CDR2 is FYNNEI. Here the CDR3 reads CASSYGGLANEQFF. CDR3 coding DNA: TGTGCCAGCAGCTACGGGGGACTAGCAAATGAGCAGTTCTTC.

This clone was recorded only once. The J gene is TRBJ2-1, the V gene TRBV3-1 (or the pseudogene TRBV3-2); D may be TRBD2 (7 bases). Germline V gene sequence: CDR1 LGHDT, CDR2 YNNKEL (reference sequence). The CDR3 length is 15 residues. Trimming pared 6 bases from V and 4 bases from J, leaving 16 bases between. The CDR3 sequence is CASRDQGRGYNEQFF. Here the CDR3 DNA reads TGTGCCAGCAGGGATCAGGGGAGGGGGTACAATGAGCAGTTCTTC.

J is TRBJ1-2 and V is TRBV5-1; no definite D call. Germline V gene sequence: CDR1 SGHRS, CDR2 YFSETQ. This CDR3 has 14 residues. V lost 7 bases to trimming and J lost 0 bases, with 13 bases between them. The CDR3, as DNA: TGCGCCAGCGGCACCGGGTCGGCTAACTATGGCTACACCTTC. It encodes CASGTGSANYGYTF.

The genes are TRBV24-1 and TRBJ1-2, with 9 bases lining up with TRBD1. V was pared by 3 bases and J by 8 bases, with 12 bases of the junction left unmatched. Germline CDR1 is KGHDR and CDR2 is SFDVKD. The CDR3 loop spans 16 amino acids. The CDR3 spells CATSDPHADRGMGYTF. The CDR3 nucleotides read TGTGCCACCAGTGATCCCCACGCGGACAGGGGTATGGGCTACACCTTC.

The genes are TRBV5-1 and TRBJ2-2; TRBD2 agrees at 8 bases. Germline trimming cut 3 bases from V and 0 bases from J; bases unmatched to any gene: 4. Per germline, CDR1 SGHRS and CDR2 YFSETQ. CDR3 size: 16 residues. The CDR3 nucleotides read TGCGCCAGCAGCTGGAGCGGGGGCTCGAACACCGGGGAGCTGTTTTTT. This translates into CASSWSGGSNTGELFF.

The gene calls are TRBV6-5 and TRBJ1-5, with TRBD1 identical over 8 bases. The V and J ends lost 6 bases and 4 bases, in that order; junction bases with no gene match: 5. Germline CDR1 reads MNHEY; CDR2 reads SVGAGI. This CDR3 spans 14 amino acids. CDR3 loop: CASRTRQGNQPQHF. DNA for the CDR3: TGTGCCAGCAGAACTCGACAGGGGAATCAGCCCCAGCATTTT.